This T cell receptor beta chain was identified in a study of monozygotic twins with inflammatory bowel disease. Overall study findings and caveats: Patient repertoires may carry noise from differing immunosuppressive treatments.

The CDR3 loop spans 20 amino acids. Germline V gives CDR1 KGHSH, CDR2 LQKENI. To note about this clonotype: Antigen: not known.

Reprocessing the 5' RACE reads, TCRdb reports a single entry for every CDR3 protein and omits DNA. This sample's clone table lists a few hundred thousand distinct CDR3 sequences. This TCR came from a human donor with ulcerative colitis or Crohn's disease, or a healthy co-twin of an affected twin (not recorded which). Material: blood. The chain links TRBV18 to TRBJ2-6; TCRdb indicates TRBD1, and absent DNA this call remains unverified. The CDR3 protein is CASSLTLDSLKSSGANVLTF.